The 2 T cell receptor beta chains given below trace back to one sample, sequenced in a study of identical twins. Each CDR3 protein gets one entry after TCRdb re-called the 5' RACE reads with MiXCR. The profile shows about 220,000 distinct CDR3 sequences, over 5% of them singletons. These same records also appear under a second study, on T cells expressing NK-cell markers.

Sequenced: CD8+ T cells sorted from blood. All receptors derive from a woman between 18 and 30 years old in good health.

This chain links TRBV7-8 with TRBJ2-7; maybe TRBD2 (5 bases). Germline V lookup: CDR1 SGHVS, CDR2 FQNEAQ. The germline V and J ends were trimmed by 4 bases and 3 bases, with 19 bases remaining between them. The CDR3 loop spans 16 amino acids. The CDR3 spells CASSSAGGWAHYEQYF. CDR3 DNA sequence: TGTGCCAGCAGCTCGGCGGGCGGTTGGGCCCACTACGAGCAGTACTTC.

This clonotype occurred many times. The chain has TRBV7-9 and TRBJ2-7; possible D gene TRBD2, 6 bases. The germline V and J ends were trimmed by 4 bases and 1 base, with 11 bases remaining between them. The germline V gene encodes CDR1 SEHNR and CDR2 FQNEAQ (reference sequence). The CDR3 length is 14 residues. DNA of the CDR3: TGTGCCAGCAGCTCGGGACTGGTTTCCTACGAGCAGTACTTC. Its protein product is CASSSGLVSYEQYF. Together with reference TRBV7-9 and TRBJ2-7, the CDR3 gives the full variable domain: DTGVSQNPRHKITKRGQNVTFRCDPISEHNRLYWYRQTLGQGPEFLTYFQNEAQLEKSRLLSDRFSAERPKGSFSTLEIQRTEQGDSAMYLCASSSGLVSYEQYFGPGTRLTVT.